The subject of this entry is one T cell receptor (beta chain). Its antigen is undetermined. These data originate in a study of shared clonotypes between healthy human individuals. General study points: Sorted-subset sequencing, rarefaction showed, was incomplete despite large depth. Represented diversity, genetic and exposure-history alike, was limited by few donors. Blood was the sole source, and tissue repertoires probably differ.

V shed 5 bases and J 4 bases; nucleotides not matched to a gene: 10. Germline V gene lookup returns CDR1 SGHAT and CDR2 FQNNGV. This CDR3 has 16 residues. Clones were sequenced by immunoSEQ multiplex PCR, and TCRdb holds only the in-frame ones, with some missing. The sample carries 2 million to 2.5 million clones, 90% to 97% recorded once. The genes are TRBV11-2 and TRBJ2-1, with 8 bases that match TRBD2. This clonotype was obtained from a man between 18 and 35 years old in good health. Sequenced material: naive CD4+ T cells sorted from blood. Subset given: CD45RA+ positively selected. CDR3: CASSPPGGAGYNEQFF. CDR3 sequence (DNA): TGTGCCAGCAGCCCCCCCGGGGGGGCGGGGTACAATGAGCAGTTCTTC.